The 16 T cell receptor beta chains below were found in one sample sequenced in a study of T-cell memory formation after mild COVID-19 (dated by TCRdb to about 2021). To prepare the library, 5' RACE was applied. These reads were obtained on an Illumina NovaSeq 6000. Using fastp trimming at Q25 and MiXCR clonotype assembly, TCRdb reanalyzed the public sequencing data and kept in-frame beta chains. CDR3 protein sequences are deduplicated, and each keeps its most common genes and DNA. This sample holds 110,000 to 150,000 distinct CDR3 sequences; around 14% were observed only once. The top ten hold 25% to 30% of the sample. The sequenced sample was PBMCs or a T cell subset sorted from them (not recorded which). The source is an adult woman who had mild COVID-19 (a few samples of this study predate the infection). The sample titles of this study are shuffled in the database, so cell type and time point are left out; the donor was told from shared clones.

V usage is TRBV28 and J usage is TRBJ1-5, with D hard to call. Germline-derived CDR1 and CDR2 are MDHEN and SYDVKM. Trimming removed 3 bases from V and 4 bases from J, with 13 bases in between. The CDR3 consists of 15 residues. The CDR3 bases are TGTGCCAGCAGTTTCGAGGGCCAGTTGAATCAGCCCCAGCATTTT. Amino acids: CASSFEGQLNQPQHF.

The chain couples TRBV12-3 or TRBV12-4 to TRBJ2-3; possibly TRBD1 or TRBD2 for D (5 bases each). Trimming cost V 7 bases and J 3 bases, with 17 bases left between them. The CDR3 loop spans 15 amino acids. CDR3 in amino acids: CASTVGRVGTDTQYF. The CDR3 nucleotides are TGTGCCAGCACCGTGGGACGAGTAGGTACAGATACGCAGTATTTT.

The chain has TRBV29-1 and TRBJ2-7; 12 bases align to TRBD2. The germline CDR1 and CDR2 sequences are SQVTM and ANQGSEA. This CDR3 has 14 residues. V trimming: 6 bases; J trimming: 2 bases; junction bases outside the gene matches: 5. In DNA, the CDR3 is TGCAGCGTAGACGGACTAGCGGGGACCTACGAGCAGTACTTC. Protein sequence: CSVDGLAGTYEQYF.

Comment on this clonotype: At one end the junction does not follow the germline gene, possibly because of a read error. This rearrangement joins TRBV7-6 to TRBJ1-5, with 8 bases identical to TRBD1. The CDR3 spans 14 residues. The V gene's germline CDR1 is SGHVS and CDR2 FNYEAQ. The CDR3 DNA follows: TGTGCCAGCAGCACTGGACAGGGCAAACAGCCCCAGCATTTT. Its translation: CASSTGQGKQPQHF. The full variable domain, its missing parts supplied by reference TRBV7-6 and TRBJ1-5, is GAGVSQSPRYKVTKRGQDVALRCDPISGHVSLYWYRQALGQGPEFLTYFNYEAQQDKSGLPNDRFSAERPEGSISTLTIQRTEQRDSAMYRCASSTGQGKQPQHFGDGTRLSIL.

The chain is built from TRBV25-1 and TRBJ2-7, with D tentatively TRBD2 (5 bases). This CDR3 has 18 amino acids. Trimming cost V 4 bases and J 0 bases, with 22 bases left between them. Germline CDR1 MGHDK, CDR2 SYGVNS. The DNA of the CDR3 is TGTGCCAGCAGTGGTACCTTAATAGAGGGATGGAGCTCCTACGAGCAGTACTTC. Encoded protein: CASSGTLIEGWSSYEQYF.

The sample holds many counts of this clonotype. The chain joins TRBV29-1 to TRBJ2-7; TRBD2 matches at 7 bases. Per the germline V gene, CDR1 is SQVTM and CDR2 is ANQGSEA. V gave up 6 bases and J gave up 1 base; unmatched junction bases: 6. CDR3 size: 13 residues. The CDR3 is CSVELAASYEQYF. In DNA form, the CDR3 reads TGCAGCGTGGAGCTAGCGGCATCCTACGAGCAGTACTTC.

In its sample, this clonotype was seen a few times. Sequence at one end of the junction differs from germline and may be a read error. This rearrangement joins TRBV29-1 to TRBJ1-2; 7 nucleotides match TRBD1. CDR1 is SQVTM, CDR2 ANQGSEA, per germline. The CDR3 runs 15 residues. The DNA for the CDR3 is TGCAGCGTGGAAGGACAGGCCTTATCTAACTATGGCTACACCTTC. Its translation: CSVEGQALSNYGYTF.

This clonotype has a handful of counts. This chain uses TRBV20-1 with TRBJ2-5, with TRBD1 matching over 7 bases. There are 12 residues in the CDR3. In germline, CDR1 is DFQATT, CDR2 SNEGSKA (reference sequence). The V gene end was trimmed by 5 bases and the J gene end by 2 bases; junction bases not matched to a gene: 2. The chain's CDR3 is CSAHRGQETQYF. In nucleotides, the CDR3 is TGCAGTGCTCACAGGGGTCAAGAGACCCAGTACTTC.

This chain joins TRBV24-1 and TRBJ2-1; the D gene is possibly TRBD2 (5 bases). From germline, CDR1 is KGHDR and CDR2 SFDVKD. This CDR3 has 15 amino acids. V lost 5 bases, J lost 7 bases, and 17 bases lay in between. In DNA, the CDR3 is TGTGCCACCAGTGCCCTAACCGGGGTAGCGAATGAGCAGTTCTTC. This encodes CATSALTGVANEQFF.

This clonotype was seen more than once but under ten times. The chain links TRBV7-2 to TRBJ1-6; D possibly corresponds to TRBD1 (5 bases). This CDR3 has 16 amino acids. The germline gives CDR1 SGHTA, CDR2 FQGNSA. Trimming shortened V by 1 base and J by 4 bases, and 11 bases separated the two germline ends. The CDR3 region is CASSLGRGSYNSPLHF. CDR3 DNA: TGTGCCAGCAGCTTAGGGAGGGGTTCTTATAATTCACCCCTCCACTTT.

This clonotype was counted between two and nine times. Written as DNA, the CDR3 is TGTGCCACCAGCATAACACAGCGCTCCTACGAGCAGTACTTC. Translation: CATSITQRSYEQYF. This chain joins TRBV15 and TRBJ2-7; D remains unclear. The CDR3 has 14 residues. Trimming cost V 4 bases and J 0 bases, with 10 bases left between them. CDR1 and CDR2 (germline): LNHNV, YYDKDF (reference sequence).

In its sample, this clonotype was seen many times. V usage is TRBV4-2 and J usage is TRBJ2-7; 11 nucleotides match TRBD1. Germline CDR1 LGHNA, CDR2 YNFKEQ. Trimming took 0 bases from V and 4 from J; bases not matched to a gene: 5. The CDR3 loop spans 16 amino acids. The CDR3 DNA follows: TGTGCCAGCAGCCAAGAAGGCGGGGACAGGGGGTACGAGCAGTACTTC. This sequence encodes CASSQEGGDRGYEQYF.

This clonotype was seen a handful of times. V gene TRBV4-1 combines with J gene TRBJ2-3; TRBD1 is a possible D gene (6 bases). The CDR3 runs to 16 residues. The V gene lost 1 base and the J gene lost 0 bases, with 11 bases spanning the gap. CDR1 and CDR2 (germline): MGHRA, YSYEKL. This chain's CDR3 is CASSQADRSSTDTQYF. The CDR3 DNA is TGCGCCAGCAGCCAAGCAGACAGGTCCAGCACAGATACGCAGTATTTT.

This clonotype has only a few counts. The V call is TRBV12-3 or TRBV12-4, the J call TRBJ1-6, with D uncertain. CDR3 size: 18 residues. V shed 3 bases and J shed 7 bases, with 22 bases lying between them. The CDR3: CASSFNPLVDPRNSPLHF. CDR3 coding DNA: TGTGCCAGCAGTTTTAACCCACTCGTTGATCCCCGCAATTCACCCCTCCACTTT.

The table lists this clonotype with many counts. DNA of the CDR3: TGCGCCAGCAGCCAAGACAGGGGCCTTGGCGCCTACGAGCAGTACTTC. Its translation: CASSQDRGLGAYEQYF. This chain links TRBV4-1 with TRBJ2-7; perhaps TRBD1 as D (6 bases). CDR1 MGHRA and CDR2 YSYEKL come from the germline V gene. The CDR3 spans 16 residues. V dropped 0 bases and J dropped 2 bases, with 14 bases sitting between them.

This clonotype was seen a handful of times. This sequence joins TRBV6-5 and TRBJ2-5; D ambiguous. The CDR3 extends over 13 amino acids. The V end lost 5 bases, the J end lost 5 bases, and 12 bases lay between the germline ends. CDR1 is MNHEY, CDR2 SVGAGI, per germline. The CDR3 reads CASSLFSEETQYF. DNA of the CDR3: TGTGCCAGCAGTCTCTTCAGCGAGGAGACCCAGTACTTC.